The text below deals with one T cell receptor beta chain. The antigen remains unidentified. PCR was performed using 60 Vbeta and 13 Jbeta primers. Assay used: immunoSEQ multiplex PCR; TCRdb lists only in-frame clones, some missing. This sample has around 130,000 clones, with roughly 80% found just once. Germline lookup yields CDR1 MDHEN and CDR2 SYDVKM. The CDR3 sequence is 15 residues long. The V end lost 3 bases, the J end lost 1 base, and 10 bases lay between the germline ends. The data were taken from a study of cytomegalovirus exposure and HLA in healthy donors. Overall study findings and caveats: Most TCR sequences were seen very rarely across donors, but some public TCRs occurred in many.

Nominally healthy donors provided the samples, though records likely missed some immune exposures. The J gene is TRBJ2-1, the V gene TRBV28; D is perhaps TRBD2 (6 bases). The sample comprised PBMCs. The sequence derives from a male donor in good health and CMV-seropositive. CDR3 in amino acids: CASSFGGDSYNEQFF. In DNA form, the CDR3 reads TGTGCCAGCAGTTTTGGAGGGGATTCCTACAATGAGCAGTTCTTC.